The source of this T cell receptor (beta chain) is a study of T cells in women clearing cervical HPV infection. Background on the study: Cases were women with histologically confirmed HPV16-related CIN3 or worse, including a couple of invasive cancers. Blood came at first lesion visit for cases, post-clearance for controls.

Study outcomes and limitations: Associations may precede or follow infection; HPV-specific or memory T cells were not isolated.

Of note for this clone: The target antigen is unknown. Coverage ceases 3 residues before the CDR3 finishes, and the germline J gene fills in the end.

Sequenced by immunoSEQ multiplex PCR; TCRdb stores in-frame clones only, minus some. This repertoire includes some 30,000 clones. Germline assignment: CDR1 DFQATT and CDR2 SNEGSKA (reference sequence). This CDR3 has 15 amino acids. Trimming removed 1 base from V and 4 bases from J, with 16 bases in between. This TCR derives from a woman aged 18-70 years with a cervical HPV16 infection that either progressed to CIN3+ or cleared (not recorded which). This sequence joins TRBV20-1 and TRBJ1-1; possibly TRBD1 for D (5 bases). The sequenced sample consisted of blood buffy coat. The DNA read from the CDR3 is TGCAGTGCTAGAGCAAGGGGACTATACGGCACTGAA. This translates into CSARARGLYGTE. The full CDR3 is CSARARGLYGTEAFF.